A single sample is the source of the 5 T cell receptor beta chains below, sequenced in a study of cytomegalovirus exposure and HLA in healthy donors. Use of 60 Vbeta and 13 Jbeta primers characterized the PCR. Sequenced by immunoSEQ multiplex PCR; TCRdb stores in-frame clones only, minus some. The sample has under 150,000 clones; approximately 84% are singletons. What was sequenced was PBMCs. These receptors all come from a boy aged 2 to 10 in good health and CMV-seronegative.

There are a few counts of this clone. The chain recombines TRBV6-1 with TRBJ2-5, with 11 bases fitting TRBD2. CDR1 and CDR2 (germline): MNHNS, SASEGT. CDR3 length: 16 residues. The ends lost 3 bases at V and 0 bases at J; junction bases unmatched: 3. The chain's CDR3 is CASSEATSGNQETQYF. The CDR3 DNA sequence: TGTGCCAGCAGTGAGGCGACTAGCGGGAACCAAGAGACCCAGTACTTC.

The chain couples TRBV19 to TRBJ2-2, with TRBD2 matching over 11 bases. The CDR3 contains 18 residues. CDR1 LNHDA and CDR2 SQIVND come from the germline V gene (reference sequence). Trimming removed 2 bases from V and 6 bases from J; junction bases left unmatched: 11. CDR3 DNA: TGTGCCAGTAGTATACTACTAGCGGGGGCCCGAGGGGCCGGGGAGCTGTTTTTT. It encodes CASSILLAGARGAGELFF. The full variable domain, rest sourced from reference TRBV19 and TRBJ2-2, is DGGITQSPKYLFRKEGQNVTLSCEQNLNHDAMYWYRQDPGQGLRLIYYSQIVNDFQKGDIAEGYSVSREKKESFPLTVTSAQKNPTAFYLCASSILLAGARGAGELFFGEGSRLTVL.

The rearrangement joins TRBV5-6 to TRBJ2-1; TRBD1 is a possible D gene (5 bases). CDR3 size: 15 residues. Trimming cost V 1 base and J 5 bases, with 13 bases left between them. CDR1 and CDR2 from the germline V gene are SGHDT and YYEEEE. The CDR3 region has the DNA TGTGCCAGCAGCTTGAGGGGTTCTATCAACAATGAGCAGTTCTTC. Protein product: CASSLRGSINNEQFF. The complete variable domain, with remaining parts taken from reference TRBV5-6 and TRBJ2-1, reads DAGVTQSPTHLIKTRGQQVTLRCSPKSGHDTVSWYQQALGQGPQFIFQYYEEEERQRGNFPDRFSGHQFPNYSSELNVNALLLGDSALYLCASSLRGSINNEQFFGPGTRLTVL.

The CDR3 here is CASRIQGPNTEAFF. CDR3 DNA sequence: TGTGCCAGCAGAATACAGGGGCCGAACACTGAAGCTTTCTTT. V and J are TRBV6-5 and TRBJ1-1; TRBD1 aligns across 7 bases. The CDR3 length is 14 residues. Germline lookup yields CDR1 MNHEY and CDR2 SVGAGI. Germline trimming cut 6 bases from V and 1 base from J; bases unmatched to any gene: 5.

The CDR3 DNA sequence: TGCGCCAGCAGCTTGGGGACAGGGACTAATTCACCCCTCCACTTT. Translation: CASSLGTGTNSPLHF. The chain joins TRBV5-1 to TRBJ1-6, with 8 bases fitting TRBD1. The CDR3 has 15 residues. V dropped 0 bases and J dropped 6; count of bases not matched to a gene: 2. CDR1 is SGHRS and CDR2 is YFSETQ in the germline V gene.